The clone carrying this TCR beta chain showed up just a few times. Authors' data handling: Amplification with reference gene primers provided the estimates of nucleated cell counts. Libraries were prepared by immunoSEQ multiplex PCR; TCRdb keeps only in-frame clonotypes and omits some of them. The V and J calls and clone size are taken from that table; D and trimming were inferred from the DNA. The profile covers 200,000 to 300,000 clones, with 84% appearing a single time and about 2.3% taken by the ten largest. The sample belongs to a study of blood T cell repertoires in COVID-19. Turning to the study itself: In each case, the material was cDNA or gDNA derived from T cells, B-cell-depleted T cells, or PBMCs.

With V trimmed by 1 base and J by 2 bases, 7 bases remained unmatched. From germline, CDR1 is SNHLY and CDR2 FYNNEI. The CDR3 runs 16 residues. The source is a man aged 35-49 years who had recovered from COVID-19. Sequenced sample: peripheral blood. V gene TRBV2 combines with J gene TRBJ1-1, with TRBD1 matching 7 bases. The CDR3 sequence: CASSEVWDSYNTEAFF. The CDR3 bases are TGTGCCAGCAGTGAAGTTTGGGACAGTTATAACACTGAAGCTTTCTTT. Using reference TRBV2 and TRBJ1-1 for the parts outside the CDR3, the full variable domain is EPEVTQTPSHQVTQMGQEVILRCVPISNHLYFYWYRQILGQKVEFLVSFYNNEISEKSEIFDDQFSVERPDGSNFTLKIRSTKLEDSAMYFCASSEVWDSYNTEAFFGQGTRLTVV.